What follows are 23 T cell receptor beta chains derived from one specimen sequenced in a study of blood T cell repertoires in COVID-19. Measured with immunoSEQ multiplex PCR; TCRdb has only the in-frame clones, and not every one. The data contain about 270,000 clones, about 87% of them singletons. The source material was PBMCs or T cells enriched from blood (not recorded which). The origin of the receptors is a woman in her 30s with acute COVID-19.

The rearrangement uses TRBV7-9 and TRBJ2-7; D not certain. Looked up from germline, CDR1 is SEHNR and CDR2 is FQNEAQ (reference sequence). V lost 1 base and J 2 bases, leaving 12 bases between the germline ends. The CDR3 extends over 15 amino acids. The CDR3 bases are TGTGCCAGCAGCTTAGGGCACAGCCTGACCTACGAGCAGTACTTC. It codes for CASSLGHSLTYEQYF. Based on the CDR3 plus reference TRBV7-9 and TRBJ2-7, the full variable domain is DTGVSQNPRHKITKRGQNVTFRCDPISEHNRLYWYRQTLGQGPEFLTYFQNEAQLEKSRLLSDRFSAERPKGSFSTLEIQRTEQGDSAMYLCASSLGHSLTYEQYFGPGTRLTVT.

The chain uses TRBV12-3 or TRBV12-4 and TRBJ1-1; D not certain. V lost 3 bases and J lost 7, with 6 bases in between. The CDR3 runs 11 residues. CDR3 nucleotides: TGTGCCAGCAGTTTTGGACTTGAAGCTTTCTTT. This translates into CASSFGLEAFF.

The chain combines TRBV27 with TRBJ1-5, with D maybe TRBD1 (5 bases). V lost 5 bases and J 1 base, leaving 9 bases between the germline ends. Looked up from germline, CDR1 is MNHEY and CDR2 is SMNVEV (reference sequence). The CDR3 runs to 14 residues. CDR3 bases: TGTGCCAGCAGTCGGGAGGGGAGCAATCAGCCCCAGCATTTT. Translating gives CASSREGSNQPQHF.

The chain uses TRBV27 and TRBJ2-2; unclear D gene. This CDR3 is 16 amino acids long. Trimming stripped 5 bases from V and 0 bases from J, with 13 bases between. Germline CDR1 reads MNHEY; CDR2 reads SMNVEV (reference sequence). The CDR3 loop is CASSPRAGSNTGELFF. The CDR3, as DNA: TGTGCCAGCAGTCCACGCGCAGGATCGAACACCGGGGAGCTGTTTTTT.

This sequence joins TRBV27 and TRBJ2-1; TRBD1 might be the D (6 bases). Per germline, CDR1 MNHEY and CDR2 SMNVEV (reference sequence). Between the trimmed V and J ends, which lost 5 bases and 7 bases, there was a span of 12 bases. The CDR3 is 13 amino acids. The CDR3 coding sequence is TGTGCCAGCAGTCTCGGACAGTTGAATGAGCAGTTCTTC. It is translated as CASSLGQLNEQFF.

V is TRBV20-1 and J is TRBJ2-7, with a tentative D call TRBD2 (6 bases). Between the trimmed V and J ends, which lost 3 bases and 0 bases, there was a span of 12 bases. Looked up from germline, CDR1 is DFQATT and CDR2 is SNEGSKA (reference sequence). The CDR3 runs to 14 residues. CDR3 protein: CSASRGLGSYEQYF. The CDR3 bases are TGCAGTGCTAGTCGGGGACTTGGCTCCTACGAGCAGTACTTC.

The CDR3 DNA reads as TGTGCCACCAGCAGAGAAAATGCAGGCTACAATGAGCAGTTCTTC. Protein: CATSRENAGYNEQFF. The rearrangement links TRBV15 to TRBJ2-1; D unresolved. The germline gives CDR1 LNHNV, CDR2 YYDKDF (reference sequence). The CDR3 spans 15 residues. V was pared by 0 bases and J by 3 bases, with 9 bases between.

This chain connects TRBV29-1 to TRBJ1-1; the D is unclear. V was clipped by 4 bases and J by 8 bases, with 14 bases between them. The germline V gene encodes CDR1 SQVTM and CDR2 ANQGSEA. CDR3 length: 12 amino acids. CDR3 residues: CSVGEDLAEAFF. CDR3 sequence (DNA): TGCAGCGTTGGGGAGGACCTAGCCGAAGCTTTCTTT. The full variable domain, with the rest looked up from reference TRBV29-1 and TRBJ1-1, is SAVISQKPSRDICQRGTSLTIQCQVDSQVTMMFWYRQQPGQSLTLIATANQGSEATYESGFVIDKFPISRPNLTFSTLTVSNMSPEDSSIYLCSVGEDLAEAFFGQGTRLTVV.

This chain links TRBV29-1 with TRBJ1-6, with D possibly being TRBD1 (5 bases). CDR1 is SQVTM and CDR2 is ANQGSEA in the germline V gene. Trimming took off 2 bases at V and 9 bases at J, with 11 bases between the two ends. The CDR3 is 13 residues long. As DNA, the CDR3 is TGCAGCGTTGAATTGGGGCGAGGTTCACCCCTCCACTTT. Its translation is CSVELGRGSPLHF.

The chain uses TRBV6-5 and TRBJ2-7; maybe TRBD1 (6 bases). Trimming stripped 0 bases from V and 4 bases from J, with 13 bases between. Germline V CDR1 and CDR2: MNHEY, SVGAGI. The CDR3 totals 15 residues. This CDR3 reads CASSYSKVRGYEQYF. The CDR3 nucleotides read TGTGCCAGCAGTTACTCGAAGGTCAGGGGTTACGAGCAGTACTTC.

The count of this clone is one. This rearrangement joins TRBV4-2 to TRBJ2-1, with TRBD2 identical over 10 bases. The CDR3 runs to 15 residues. The trim removed 5 bases at V and 6 bases at J, leaving 7 bases unmatched. Germline-derived CDR1 and CDR2 are LGHNA and YNFKEQ. Here the CDR3 DNA reads TGTGCCAGCAGCGAAGCGGGAGGGCCCGCCAATGAGCAGTTCTTC. Its protein product is CASSEAGGPANEQFF.

V is TRBV5-4 and J is TRBJ2-3; 9 bases match TRBD2. Germline trimming cut 2 bases from V and 0 bases from J; bases unmatched to any gene: 7. The germline V gene encodes CDR1 SGHNT and CDR2 YYREEE (reference sequence). This CDR3 has 17 residues. CDR3: CASSLGTSRLSTDTQYF. Written as DNA, the CDR3 is TGTGCCAGCAGCTTAGGGACTAGCCGACTAAGCACAGATACGCAGTATTTT. The entire variable domain, with the rest obtained from reference TRBV5-4 and TRBJ2-3, is as follows: ETGVTQSPTHLIKTRGQQVTLRCSSQSGHNTVSWYQQALGQGPQFIFQYYREEENGRGNFPPRFSGLQFPNYSSELNVNALELDDSALYLCASSLGTSRLSTDTQYFGPGTRLTVL.

This rearrangement joins TRBV28 to TRBJ1-5; weak D call: TRBD1 (6 bases). The CDR3 length is 16 residues. Germline V gene sequence: CDR1 MDHEN, CDR2 SYDVKM. V was trimmed by 2 bases and J by 4 bases, leaving 15 bases between them. The DNA for the CDR3 is TGTGCCAGCAGTTTAGCCGAGGGGGTCCCTAATCAGCCCCAGCATTTT. Its protein product is CASSLAEGVPNQPQHF.

The chain couples TRBV19 to TRBJ2-2; TRBD2 matches 9 bases. Germline V gene sequence: CDR1 LNHDA, CDR2 SQIVND (reference sequence). Germline trimming cut 11 bases from V and 5 bases from J; bases unmatched to any gene: 9. The CDR3 is 14 residues long. The CDR3 reads CACYAGGQTGELFF. In nucleotides, the CDR3 is TGTGCCTGTTACGCGGGAGGGCAGACCGGGGAGCTGTTTTTT.

The chain employs TRBV9 and TRBJ2-2; 7 bases fit TRBD2. The CDR3 is 14 amino acids. V shed 0 bases and J 6 bases; nucleotides not matched to a gene: 2. Germline values: CDR1 SGDLS, CDR2 YYNGEE. The chain's CDR3 is CASSVASGAGELFF. In nucleotides, the CDR3 is TGTGCCAGCAGCGTAGCTAGCGGAGCCGGGGAGCTGTTTTTT.

The V call is TRBV24-1, the J call TRBJ1-6; D might be TRBD1 (6 bases). V was cut by 10 bases and J by 7 bases, with 13 bases left in between. Germline CDR1 is KGHDR and CDR2 is SFDVKD. CDR3 size: 13 residues. DNA of the CDR3: TGTGCCACTCAGGGACAACCCAATTCACCCCTCCACTTT. Protein: CATQGQPNSPLHF.

The V gene is TRBV15, the J gene TRBJ2-7, with 12 nucleotides matching TRBD2. The CDR3 is 16 amino acids. Germline lookup yields CDR1 LNHNV and CDR2 YYDKDF (reference sequence). With V trimmed by 3 bases and J by 2 bases, 5 bases remained unmatched. CDR3 coding DNA: TGTGCCACCAGCAGCGAGACTAGCGGGAGTACCTACGAGCAGTACTTC. It is translated as CATSSETSGSTYEQYF.

The count of this clone is one. The J gene is TRBJ2-7, the V gene TRBV7-2, with D perhaps matching TRBD1 (6 bases). The CDR3 is 15 amino acids. The germline V and J ends were trimmed by 2 bases and 2 bases, with 13 bases remaining between them. Germline V gene data show CDR1 as SGHTA and CDR2 as FQGNSA. CDR3 bases: TGTGCCAGCAGCTTATCCCAGGGACAACCCTACGAGCAGTACTTC. Translation: CASSLSQGQPYEQYF.

The V and J genes are TRBV7-6 and TRBJ2-2; 8 bases line up with TRBD2. The J segment lost 0 bases and the V segment lost 1 base, leaving 7 bases of the junction unmatched. The CDR3 is 18 amino acids. The germline gives CDR1 SGHVS, CDR2 FNYEAQ. CDR3 residues: CASSLVAGGISNTGELFF. The CDR3 DNA sequence: TGTGCCAGCAGCTTAGTGGCGGGAGGAATTTCGAACACCGGGGAGCTGTTTTTT.

The sample holds one count of this clone. The CDR3 coding sequence is TGTGCCAGCAGCAAGGGACAGGGAAATTCACCCCTCCACTTT. Its translation: CASSKGQGNSPLHF. The chain employs TRBV21-1 and TRBJ1-6; TRBD1 was called by the table and not checked on the DNA. TRBV21-1 is listed as a pseudogene. This CDR3 contains 14 residues.

The CDR3 DNA is TGTGCCAGCAGTCCCATGGTCGGTTCGGGAAACACCATATATTTT. The encoded protein is CASSPMVGSGNTIYF. The chain employs TRBV27 and TRBJ1-3; D ambiguous. This CDR3 comprises 15 residues. Germline lookup yields CDR1 MNHEY and CDR2 SMNVEV (reference sequence). Trimming removed 5 bases at V and 4 bases at J, with 15 bases between.

V gene TRBV28 combines with J gene TRBJ1-1; TRBD1 agrees at 8 bases. J lost 5 bases, V lost 10 bases, and 24 bases had no gene match. Germline CDR1 is MDHEN and CDR2 is SYDVKM. The CDR3 extends over 18 amino acids. CDR3 protein: CATFAPWQGAVRGTEAFF. CDR3 bases: TGTGCCACCTTCGCTCCGTGGCAGGGGGCCGTTCGGGGAACTGAAGCTTTCTTT.

The chain uses TRBV5-1 and TRBJ1-1, with D unresolved. CDR1 and CDR2 (germline): SGHRS, YFSETQ. V lost 6 bases to trimming and J lost 3 bases, with 12 bases between them. The CDR3 runs 13 residues. CDR3 loop: CASNMEGYTEAFF. CDR3 in DNA: TGCGCCAGCAATATGGAGGGCTACACTGAAGCTTTCTTT.